Presented here are 24 T cell receptor beta chains from one specimen sequenced in a study. TCRdb itself ran the 5' RACE reads through MiXCR, one entry per CDR3 protein. The data contain 53,000 or so distinct CDR3 sequences, approximately 23% of them singletons. The sample was tumor-infiltrating naive CD4+ T cells sorted from the breast tumor. Subset specified: naive CD4+ T cells, CD4+CD45RA+CD25-. All receptors come from a female donor with breast cancer.

The V call is TRBV7-6, the J call TRBJ2-3; TRBD1 agrees at 8 bases. The CDR3 extends over 14 amino acids. With 5 bases clipped from V and 6 bases from J, the junction kept 7 bases outside the gene matches. Germline CDR1 and CDR2: SGHVS and FNYEAQ. Here the CDR3 reads CASSRQGFSDTQYF. The DNA of the CDR3 is TGTGCCAGCAGCCGACAGGGGTTCTCTGATACGCAGTATTTT.

The chain links TRBV2 to TRBJ1-5, with D unresolved. Germline values: CDR1 SNHLY, CDR2 FYNNEI. The V end lost 7 bases, the J end lost 3 bases, and 10 bases lay between the germline ends. The CDR3 has 13 amino acids. CDR3 in amino acids: CASKSGYNQPQHF. CDR3 bases: TGTGCCAGCAAAAGCGGTTACAATCAGCCCCAGCATTTT.

The table lists this clonotype with a few counts. V is TRBV20-1 and J is TRBJ2-1, with unresolved D. The V and J ends lost 5 bases and 5 bases respectively, with 16 bases between them. Germline V gene data show CDR1 as DFQATT and CDR2 as SNEGSKA (reference sequence). The CDR3 has 14 residues. CDR3 DNA: TGCAGTGCTTTGCTTCCCCGACACGACAATGAGCAGTTCTTC. Translated: CSALLPRHDNEQFF.

The CDR3 loop is CASRKRTGSLSAEAFF. For the CDR3, the DNA is TGTGCCAGCAGAAAAAGGACAGGGTCGTTGAGCGCTGAAGCTTTCTTT. The chain has TRBV2 and TRBJ1-1, with 8 nucleotides matching TRBD1. The CDR3 runs to 16 residues. J gave up 6 bases and V 6 bases, and 15 bases lay outside the gene matches. Germline V lookup: CDR1 SNHLY, CDR2 FYNNEI.

Ten or more counts support this clonotype. The gene calls are TRBV4-2 and TRBJ1-1; 9 bases fit TRBD1. J gave up 1 base and V 1 base, and 7 bases lay outside the gene matches. CDR3 size: 17 residues. Germline CDR1 LGHNA, CDR2 YNFKEQ. CDR3 region: CASSQGRHRGQNTEAFF. CDR3 sequence (DNA): TGTGCCAGCAGCCAAGGGCGTCACAGGGGGCAGAACACTGAAGCTTTCTTT.

This clonotype was recorded a few times. Likely a read error: the CDR3 ends without its conserved phenylalanine or tryptophan. This chain joins TRBV10-3 and TRBJ2-3; D gene ambiguous. V shed 3 bases and J shed 4 bases, with 8 bases lying between them. Germline V gene lookup returns CDR1 ENHRY and CDR2 SYGVKD. The CDR3 spans 13 residues. CDR3 sequence reads: CAISDGQADTQYI. CDR3 DNA: TGTGCCATCAGTGACGGCCAGGCAGATACGCAGTATATT.

The DNA for the CDR3 is TGTGCCAGCAGCTCAGGACGCGGCACTGAAGCTTTCTTT. Residues: CASSSGRGTEAFF. The genes are TRBV7-9 and TRBJ1-1; no firm D call. This CDR3 is 13 amino acids long. V lost 4 bases and J lost 4, with 10 bases in between. The V gene's germline CDR1 is SEHNR and CDR2 FQNEAQ (reference sequence).

Notes on this clonotype: One end of the junction does not line up with germline, which may come from a read error. The chain has TRBV4-1 and TRBJ1-6; TRBD1 matches 8 bases. The CDR3 has 19 residues. In germline, CDR1 is MGHRA, CDR2 YSYEKL. DNA for the CDR3: TGCGCCATCAGCCAAGGACCCGACAGGGGAGGCTCCTATAATTCACCCCTCCACTTT. Translation: CAISQGPDRGGSYNSPLHF.

On this clonotype itself: At one boundary the junction diverges from the germline segment, which might be a read error. The chain recombines TRBV7-9 with TRBJ2-4, with a weak D call TRBD2 (5 bases). There are 16 residues in the CDR3. CDR1 and CDR2 (germline): SEHNR, FQNEAQ (reference sequence). CDR3 amino acids: CASSSADRAPRGIRYF. The CDR3 DNA sequence: TGTGCCAGCAGCTCAGCGGACCGGGCCCCCCGGGGAATTCGGTACTTC.

The rearrangement links TRBV6-5 to TRBJ1-2; 10 bases agree with TRBD1. The V segment lost 0 bases and the J segment 4 bases; nucleotides outside the gene matches: 5. In germline, CDR1 is MNHEY, CDR2 SVGAGI. The length of the CDR3 is 16 residues. This CDR3 reads CASSYSRTGGSYGYTF. The CDR3 coding sequence is TGTGCCAGCAGTTACTCGCGGACAGGGGGGAGCTATGGCTACACCTTC.

This clonotype was picked up a small number of times. The chain links TRBV6-5 to TRBJ1-2; TRBD1 is a possible D gene (6 bases). Germline V lookup: CDR1 MNHEY, CDR2 SVGAGI. Deletions cut 5 bases from V and 5 bases from J, with 15 bases between. The CDR3 totals 14 residues. CDR3 bases: TGTGCCAGCAGTGCCGGGAGGGGGATGTATGGCTACACCTTC. Translated, it gives CASSAGRGMYGYTF.

The chain couples TRBV11-2 to TRBJ2-7; D not resolved. CDR3 length equals 16 residues. Germline-derived CDR1 and CDR2 are SGHAT and FQNNGV. V was pared by 4 bases and J by 6 bases, with 22 bases between. The CDR3 sequence: CASSSHPFEAFIEQYF. Written as DNA, the CDR3 is TGTGCCAGCAGCTCCCACCCGTTCGAGGCCTTTATCGAGCAGTACTTC.

This chain uses TRBV6-5 with TRBJ1-1; TRBD1 might be the D (6 bases). Germline loops: CDR1 MNHEY, CDR2 SVGAGI. CDR3 length equals 15 residues. Trimming stripped 6 bases from V and 11 bases from J, with 25 bases between. CDR3 region: CASSAERDTQGGAFF. The CDR3 DNA follows: TGTGCCAGCAGCGCCGAGAGGGACACCCAAGGTGGGGCTTTCTTT.

This clonotype was seen a few times. This sequence joins TRBV5-1 and TRBJ2-3; 7 bases are shared with TRBD1. Germline trimming cut 4 bases from V and 4 bases from J; bases unmatched to any gene: 6. This CDR3 has 14 amino acids. Germline values: CDR1 SGHRS, CDR2 YFSETQ. The CDR3 region has the DNA TGCGCCAGCAGCGTATTGACAGGGCCAGATACGCAGTATTTT. Translation: CASSVLTGPDTQYF.

This clonotype was counted a few times. The chain is built from TRBV5-1 and TRBJ2-3; 13 bases match TRBD2. CDR1 and CDR2 from the germline V gene are SGHRS and YFSETQ. V lost 4 bases and J lost 4; bases outside the gene matches: 9. The CDR3 runs to 17 residues. The CDR3, as DNA: TGCGCCAGCAGCGTGGCCGGACTAGCGGGAGCGTCAGATACGCAGTATTTT. This encodes CASSVAGLAGASDTQYF.

The V gene is TRBV7-2, the J gene TRBJ1-5, with D possibly being TRBD1 (5 bases). The CDR3 spans 16 residues. Germline loops: CDR1 SGHTA, CDR2 FQGNSA. V lost 5 bases and J lost 2, with 16 bases in between. Written as DNA, the CDR3 is TGTGCCAGCAGCCTCACCCCGGGGCAGGGCAATCAGCCCCAGCATTTT. Encoded protein: CASSLTPGQGNQPQHF.

J is TRBJ2-7 and V is TRBV5-1; 7 nucleotides line up with TRBD2. CDR3 length: 14 residues. The germline V gene encodes CDR1 SGHRS and CDR2 YFSETQ. The J segment lost 7 bases and the V segment lost 1 base, leaving 8 bases of the junction unmatched. CDR3 nucleotide sequence: TGCGCCAGCAGCTTGAGGGCGGGAGCGGAAGAGCAGTACTTC. It codes for CASSLRAGAEEQYF. Full variable domain (rest looked up from reference TRBV5-1 and TRBJ2-7): KAGVTQTPRYLIKTRGQQVTLSCSPISGHRSVSWYQQTPGQGLQFLFEYFSETQRNKGNFPGRFSGRQFSNSRSEMNVSTLELGDSALYLCASSLRAGAEEQYFGPGTRLTVT.

This clonotype was seen a single time. As DNA, the CDR3 is TGTGCCAGCAGTCCACGTCGGAGGGGGGACACTGAAGCTTTCTTT. This encodes CASSPRRRGDTEAFF. The chain uses TRBV12-3 or TRBV12-4 and TRBJ1-1, with D tentatively TRBD1 (6 bases). V was trimmed by 5 bases and J by 3 bases, leaving 16 bases between them. CDR3 length: 15 amino acids.

Comment on this clonotype: The DNA is left out, because the CDR3 cannot be placed on it with certainty; the CDR3 is given as TCRdb lists it. The V and J genes are TRBV12-3 or TRBV12-4 and TRBJ1-2. Termini included, the CDR3 measures 15 amino acids. The CDR3 is CASSSSGGTNYGYTF.

The chain joins TRBV5-1 to TRBJ2-7; D call uncertain. In germline, CDR1 is SGHRS, CDR2 YFSETQ. Trimming took 1 base from V and 7 from J, leaving 18 bases between them. CDR3 length: 15 amino acids. Written as DNA, the CDR3 is TGCGCCAGCAGCTTGAGGGTGGGGTCCCGTCGGGAGCAGTACTTC. It codes for CASSLRVGSRREQYF.

The chain uses TRBV6-1 and TRBJ2-3, with no clear D. Deletions cut 7 bases from V and 8 bases from J, with 13 bases between. CDR3 length equals 12 residues. Germline values: CDR1 MNHNS, CDR2 SASEGT. The chain's CDR3 is CASTGPSSTQYF. CDR3 bases: TGTGCCAGCACCGGGCCCTCGAGTACGCAGTATTTT.

A few counts support this clonotype. The chain links TRBV5-5 to TRBJ1-1; TRBD1 is a possible D gene (6 bases). Trimming pared 0 bases from V and 4 bases from J, leaving 10 bases between. This CDR3 region has 14 residues. Germline CDR1 reads SGHKS; CDR2 reads YYEKEE (reference sequence). The CDR3 coding sequence is TGTGCCAGCAGCTTGGACAGGGCGGCCACTGAAGCTTTCTTT. As protein: CASSLDRAATEAFF. Full variable domain (rest looked up from reference TRBV5-5 and TRBJ1-1): DAGVTQSPTHLIKTRGQQVTLRCSPISGHKSVSWYQQVLGQGPQFIFQYYEKEERGRGNFPDRFSARQFPNYSSELNVNALLLGDSALYLCASSLDRAATEAFFGQGTRLTVV.

This clonotype was observed a handful of times. The chain employs TRBV20-1 and TRBJ2-7; 15 positions match TRBD2. V lost 3 bases, J lost 0 bases, and 6 bases stayed unmatched. The CDR3 is made up of 17 amino acids. Germline assignment: CDR1 DFQATT and CDR2 SNEGSKA (reference sequence). The CDR3 loop is CSARQGLAGGLSYEQYF. The CDR3, as DNA: TGCAGTGCTAGGCAGGGACTAGCGGGAGGTCTCTCCTACGAGCAGTACTTC.

In this sample, this clonotype turned up a few times. J is TRBJ2-3 and V is TRBV20-1; tentative D call: TRBD2 (6 bases). V lost 3 bases and J 0 bases, leaving 7 bases between the germline ends. CDR1 is DFQATT and CDR2 is SNEGSKA in the germline V gene (reference sequence). The CDR3 extends over 13 amino acids. CDR3: CSARGGSTDTQYF. The CDR3 DNA follows: TGCAGTGCTAGGGGGGGTAGCACAGATACGCAGTATTTT.